This T cell receptor beta chain emerged from a study of Ad26.COV2.S vaccination and SARS-CoV-2 variants. Study overall: Enrolled in COV1001, the donor was in the Ad26.COV2.S trial arm, which received the vaccine.

The treatment: some 20 received Ad26.COV2.S at low or high dose, single or two shots; 5 received placebo; per-sample allocation not given. Sampling occurred on day 63 after the first vaccine or placebo injection. The donor's status was that of an adult aged 18-55 years in Boston. Trimming left V 4 bases short and J 0 bases short, with 12 bases between. The CDR3 runs 16 residues. The germline CDR1 and CDR2 sequences are SGHVS and FNYEAQ. Clones were sequenced by immunoSEQ multiplex PCR, and TCRdb holds only the in-frame ones, with some missing. The sample yields 300,000 to 350,000 clones, 86% seen once.

The V gene is TRBV7-6, the J gene TRBJ2-2; D perhaps matches TRBD2 (5 bases). Sequencing used peripheral blood, obtained in a trial of Ad26.COV2.S vaccine versus placebo. The receptor was derived from a person aged 18-60 years who received the Ad26.COV2.S COVID-19 vaccine or a placebo. The CDR3: CASSWERSSNTGELFF. Here the CDR3 DNA reads TGTGCCAGCAGCTGGGAGCGGAGTTCGAACACCGGGGAGCTGTTTTTT.